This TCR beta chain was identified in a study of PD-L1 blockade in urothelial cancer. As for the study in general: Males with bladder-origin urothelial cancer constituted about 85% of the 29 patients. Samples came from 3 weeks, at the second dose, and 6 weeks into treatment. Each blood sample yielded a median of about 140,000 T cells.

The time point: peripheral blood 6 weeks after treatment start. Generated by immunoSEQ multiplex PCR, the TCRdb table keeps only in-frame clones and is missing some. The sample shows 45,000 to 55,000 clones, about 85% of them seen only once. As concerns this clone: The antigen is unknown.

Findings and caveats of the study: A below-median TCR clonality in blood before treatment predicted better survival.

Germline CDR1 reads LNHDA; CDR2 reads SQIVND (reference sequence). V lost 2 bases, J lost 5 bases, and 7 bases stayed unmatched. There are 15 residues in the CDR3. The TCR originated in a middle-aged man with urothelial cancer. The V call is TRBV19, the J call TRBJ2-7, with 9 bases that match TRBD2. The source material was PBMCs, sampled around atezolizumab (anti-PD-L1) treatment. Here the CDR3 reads CASSILAGNAHEQYF. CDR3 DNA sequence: TGTGCCAGTAGTATACTAGCGGGAAACGCCCACGAGCAGTACTTC.